This T cell receptor beta chain was sequenced during a study of shared clonotypes between healthy human individuals. When replicate PCRs were run on unsorted PBMC, they used around 0.3 ug DNA, tens of thousands of T cell genomes. Produced via immunoSEQ multiplex PCR; TCRdb's table is partial and in-frame only. This sample yields approximately 510,000 clones, of which roughly 78% are seen a single time; approximately 12% belongs to the top ten. CDR1 GTSNPN and CDR2 SVGIG come from the germline V gene (reference sequence). The CDR3 has 13 residues. Trimming removed 1 base from V and 3 bases from J, with 10 bases in between.

The sequence was obtained from a woman in her thirties or forties in good health. Some clones in this sample may be carry-over from other donors' samples. The sample taken for sequencing was PBMCs. The chain combines TRBV30 with TRBJ2-7; no clear D gene. Here the CDR3 DNA reads TGTGCCTGGAGTGCTGCCGGATACTACGAGCAGTACTTC. This encodes CAWSAAGYYEQYF.